These T cell receptor beta chains were read from a single sample in a study of OX40 agonist ivuxolimab in advanced cancers. Only in-frame clones appear in the TCRdb table, and some are missing; sequencing was by immunoSEQ multiplex PCR. Here the sample spans about 61,000 clones, roughly 85% being singletons. The sample in question was CD4+ or CD8+ T cells sorted from blood, obtained in a trial of the OX40 agonist ivuxolimab. These receptors all stem from an adult with an advanced solid tumor such as melanoma, head and neck, liver or kidney cancer. The CDR3 runs from the conserved cysteine through the conserved F or W. A D gene is named only where the DNA matches it firmly. A clone size is listed for some rows: how often the clone was seen (once, few, many), or a class if it is expanded.

few,TRBJ2-3,TRBV11-2,NA,15,TGTGCCAGCAGCTTAGATAATGGTGGTGGAGATACGCAGTATTTT,CASSLDNGGGDTQYF
NA,TRBJ2-2,TRBV7-8,NA,17,TGTGCCAGCAGCTTAGGGTTTCGGGACAAGAACACCGGGGAGCTGTTTTTT,CASSLGFRDKNTGELFF
NA,TRBJ1-6,TRBV5-4,TRBD1,17,TGTGCCAGCAGCTCTGGGGGACAGGGGCTGAATAATTCACCCCTCCACTTT,CASSSGGQGLNNSPLHF
NA,TRBJ1-5,TRBV5-5,NA,16,TGTGCCAGCAGCAACCCCGGGGGGGTTGGCAATCAGCCCCAGCATTTT,CASSNPGGVGNQPQHF
NA,TRBJ2-3,TRBV10-1,NA,16,TGCGCCAGCAGTGAGTTAAAAACAGGGTTCACAGATACGCAGTATTTT,CASSELKTGFTDTQYF
NA,TRBJ2-3,TRBV4-3,NA,15,TGCGCCAGCAGCCAACGGGGGGCCGGGGAAGATACGCAGTATTTT,CASSQRGAGEDTQYF
once,TRBJ2-7,TRBV5-4,NA,12,TGTGCCAGCAGCTTGGAACGGGGCCAGCAGTACTTC,CASSLERGQQYF
NA,TRBJ1-1,TRBV5-8,NA,15,TGTGCCAGCAGCTTGGGAGGACAGATGAACACTGAAGCTTTCTTT,CASSLGGQMNTEAFF
NA,TRBJ2-7,TRBV18,NA,16,TGTGCCAGCTCACCACCTCTCGCCGGGGGGCTCTACGAGCAGTACTTC,CASSPPLAGGLYEQYF
NA,TRBJ1-2,TRBV5-4,NA,16,TGTGCCAGCAGCTTAGGGTTGGACAGACGTAACTATGGCTACACCTTC,CASSLGLDRRNYGYTF
NA,TRBJ1-1,TRBV5-6,TRBD1,13,TGTGCCAGCAGACCGACAGGGGGGACTGAAGCTTTCTTT,CASRPTGGTEAFF
NA,TRBJ2-2,TRBV5-1,NA,16,TGCGCCAGCAGCTTACGACAGGCGGGTGACACCGGGGAGCTGTTTTTT,CASSLRQAGDTGELFF
NA,TRBJ1-4,TRBV13,NA,15,TGTGCCAGCAGCTTTCCGGGGTCGGGTAATGAAAAACTGTTTTTT,CASSFPGSGNEKLFF
NA,TRBJ1-3,TRBV29-1,NA,14,TGCAGCGTGGTGGACAGCAGCTTTGGAAACACCATATATTTT,CSVVDSSFGNTIYF
NA,TRBJ2-3,TRBV10-2,NA,13,TGCGCCGCTGTTTCATTCAATCTGGATACGCAGTATTTT,CAAVSFNLDTQYF
NA,TRBJ2-1,TRBV14,NA,15,TGTGCCAGCAGCCAATGGGGGAGCTCCTACAATGAGCAGTTCTTC,CASSQWGSSYNEQFF
NA,TRBJ1-2,TRBV2,NA,14,TGTGCCAGCACCTCACTGGTGACAGGTTATGGCTACACCTTC,CASTSLVTGYGYTF
NA,TRBJ2-4,TRBV11-3,TRBD1,13,TGTGCCAGCAGCCGGGACAGCCAAAACATTCAGTACTTC,CASSRDSQNIQYF
NA,TRBJ1-1,TRBV5-4,TRBD1,15,TGTGCCAATGTTGGACAGGGAGTGTTATGCACTGAAGCTTTCTTT,CANVGQGVLCTEAFF
NA,TRBJ2-7,TRBV9,TRBD1,18,TGTGCCAGCAGCGTACTTTTGGGACGACAGGGGCCTCCTTACGAGCAGTACTTC,CASSVLLGRQGPPYEQYF
NA,TRBJ1-2,TRBV7-2,NA,13,TGTGCCAGCAGCTTAGGGGGGCAGGGGGGCTACACCTTC,CASSLGGQGGYTF
NA,TRBJ1-1,TRBV5-1,NA,14,TGCGCCAGCAGCTTGAATCCGGGGAACACTGAAGCTTTCTTT,CASSLNPGNTEAFF
NA,TRBJ1-4,TRBV18,TRBD1,16,TGTGCCAGCTCGGCCGGGACAGGGGCAACTAATGAAAAACTGTTTTTT,CASSAGTGATNEKLFF
NA,TRBJ2-3,TRBV5-5,TRBD1,18,TGTGCCAGCAGCTTGGCGGGACAGGGGACCACTAGCACAGATACGCAGTATTTT,CASSLAGQGTTSTDTQYF
NA,TRBJ2-3,TRBV27,TRBD2,18,TGTGCCAGCAGTACCCGGCGACTAGCGGGGGGACCCACAGATACGCAGTATTTT,CASSTRRLAGGPTDTQYF
NA,TRBJ2-5,TRBV5-1,NA,14,TGCGCCAGCAGCTTGGGGGGGCAGAGGGAGACCCAGTACTTC,CASSLGGQRETQYF
NA,TRBJ2-3,TRBV27,NA,13,TGTGCCAGCAGTTTATCGGACTCCACCACGCAGTATTTT,CASSLSDSTTQYF
NA,TRBJ1-5,TRBV25-1,TRBD1,14,TGTGCCAGCAGTGGGACAGGGTACAATCAGCCCCAGCATTTT,CASSGTGYNQPQHF
NA,TRBJ1-5,TRBV4-3,TRBD1,18,TGCGCCAGCAGCCAAGAAAAAGTGACCGGACAGGCTAATCAGCCCCAGCATTTT,CASSQEKVTGQANQPQHF
once,TRBJ2-3,TRBV13,TRBD2,19,TGTGCCAGCAGCTTTCTACTAGCGGGGGGGCTCGAGGACACAGATACGCAGTATTTT,CASSFLLAGGLEDTDTQYF
once,TRBJ1-1,TRBV6-5,TRBD1,15,TGTGCCAGCAGCCGACCGGGACAGGGGGGCACTGAAGCTTTCTTT,CASSRPGQGGTEAFF
NA,TRBJ2-2,TRBV29-1,NA,14,TGCAGCGTTGTAACAGGGCCCGACACCGGGGAGCTGTTTTTT,CSVVTGPDTGELFF
few,TRBJ1-2,TRBV30,NA,11,TGTGCCTGGAGTACCCCCCGGGGCTACACCTTC,CAWSTPRGYTF
NA,TRBJ2-3,TRBV27,NA,13,TGTGCCAGCAGTTTAGTGCGAGGTGATACGCAGTATTTT,CASSLVRGDTQYF
NA,TRBJ2-5,TRBV4-1,NA,16,TGCGCCAGCAGCCTCAACAACCAAGGTCCCCAAGAGACCCAGTACTTC,CASSLNNQGPQETQYF
NA,TRBJ1-6,TRBV6-5,NA,14,TGTGCCAGCACCCCCGGCGGGGGGCTTTCACCCCTCCACTTT,CASTPGGGLSPLHF
NA,TRBJ1-5,TRBV30,NA,15,TGTGCCTGGAGTGTACAATGGGGGAGTAGTCAGCCCCAGCATTTT,CAWSVQWGSSQPQHF
NA,TRBJ2-5,TRBV5-4,NA,16,TGTGCCAGCAGCGAGGTTGGCTGGGCGGTGGGGGAGACCCAGTACTTC,CASSEVGWAVGETQYF
NA,TRBJ2-3,TRBV5-4,TRBD2,15,TGTGCCAGCAGCTTGGGCGGGGGGAGTACAGATACGCAGTATTTT,CASSLGGGSTDTQYF
NA,TRBJ1-6,TRBV5-5,NA,13,TGTGCCAGCGGCCTTGAGGATAATTCACCCCTCCACTTT,CASGLEDNSPLHF
NA,TRBJ1-1,TRBV18,NA,14,TGTGCCAGCTCACCACAGGGGCCGAACACTGAAGCTTTCTTT,CASSPQGPNTEAFF
NA,TRBJ1-1,TRBV27,TRBD1,15,TGTGCCAGCAGTTTCGGGACAGCCATGAACACTGAAGCTTTCTTT,CASSFGTAMNTEAFF
NA,TRBJ1-2,TRBV10-3,NA,16,TGTGCCATCAGAAAGTCAGGGCTTCGGGCTAACTATGGCTACACCTTC,CAIRKSGLRANYGYTF
NA,TRBJ1-2,TRBV10-1,TRBD1,17,TGCGCCAGCAGCCCCACCGCCGGGACAGGATCTAACTATGGCTACACCTTC,CASSPTAGTGSNYGYTF
NA,TRBJ1-1,TRBV7-9,NA,13,TGTGCCAGCAGCTTAGGATCGAAGACTGAAGCTTTCTTT,CASSLGSKTEAFF
NA,TRBJ2-5,TRBV2,TRBD2,14,TGTGCCAGCAGTAAACTAGCGGTTCAAGAGACCCAGTACTTC,CASSKLAVQETQYF
NA,TRBJ1-1,TRBV11-2,NA,15,TGTGCCAGCAGCTTACGACCCGTCCTGAACACTGAAGCTTTCTTT,CASSLRPVLNTEAFF
NA,TRBJ1-2,TRBV9,TRBD1,14,TGTGCCAGCAGCGTAGCCAGGGGGGTCTATGGCTACACCTTC,CASSVARGVYGYTF
NA,TRBJ1-4,TRBV29-1,NA,10,TGCAGCGGGCTTCAAGAAAAACTGTTTTTT,CSGLQEKLFF
NA,TRBJ1-5,TRBV7-9,NA,16,TGTGCCAGCAGCCTCCTGGCTCGCAAGGTCAATCAGCCCCAGCATTTT,CASSLLARKVNQPQHF
NA,TRBJ1-4,TRBV6-1,NA,15,TGTGCCAGCAGTTCCTGGACAGAGACTAATGAAAAACTGTTTTTT,CASSSWTETNEKLFF
NA,TRBJ1-1,TRBV7-8,TRBD1,15,TGTGCCAGCAGCTTAGCGGGACAGATGAACACTGAAGCTTTCTTT,CASSLAGQMNTEAFF
once,TRBJ2-3,TRBV19,TRBD2,18,TGTGCCAGTAGTGGGAGACTAGCGGGGGTCTCCTACACAGATACGCAGTATTTT,CASSGRLAGVSYTDTQYF
once,TRBJ1-2,TRBV7-8,NA,13,TGTGCCACCCTGACCCTGGGCGGAGGTGGCTACACCTTC,CATLTLGGGGYTF
few,TRBJ2-5,TRBV6-1,NA,13,TGTGCCAGCAGTGATTCGTACCAAGAGACCCAGTACTTC,CASSDSYQETQYF
NA,TRBJ2-2,TRBV7-6,TRBD2,16,TGTGCCAGCAGCCTCCGACTAGCGGGGGCGGCCGGGGAGCTGTTTTTT,CASSLRLAGAAGELFF
NA,TRBJ2-1,TRBV10-3,TRBD1,16,TGTGCCATCAGTCAGACAGGGCCCAGCTCCTACAATGAGCAGTTCTTC,CAISQTGPSSYNEQFF
NA,TRBJ2-5,TRBV5-8,NA,10,TGTGCCAGCAGCTTTATGACCCAGTACTTC,CASSFMTQYF